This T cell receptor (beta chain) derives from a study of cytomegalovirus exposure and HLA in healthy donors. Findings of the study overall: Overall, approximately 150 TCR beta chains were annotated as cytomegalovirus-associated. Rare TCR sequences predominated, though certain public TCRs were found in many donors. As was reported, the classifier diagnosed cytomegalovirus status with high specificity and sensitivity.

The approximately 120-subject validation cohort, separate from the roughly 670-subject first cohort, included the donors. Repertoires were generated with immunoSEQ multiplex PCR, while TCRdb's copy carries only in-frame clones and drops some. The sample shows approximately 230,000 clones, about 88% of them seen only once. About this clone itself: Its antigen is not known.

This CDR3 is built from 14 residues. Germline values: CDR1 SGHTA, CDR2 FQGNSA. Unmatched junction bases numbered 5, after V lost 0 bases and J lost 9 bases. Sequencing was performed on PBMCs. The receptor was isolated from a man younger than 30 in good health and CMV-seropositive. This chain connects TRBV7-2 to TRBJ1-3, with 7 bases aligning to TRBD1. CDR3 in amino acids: CASSLADRTGTIYF. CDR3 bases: TGTGCCAGCAGCTTAGCGGACAGGACTGGCACCATATATTTT.